One T cell receptor beta chain is described in this entry. Its antigen remains unidentified. The authors reverse transcribed all of the isolated RNA, so sequencing captured expressed TCRB transcripts. The repertoire was sequenced with immunoSEQ multiplex PCR; TCRdb's copy has only in-frame clones and lacks some. Found here are more than 130,000 clones, 6.9% of them singletons; the top ten hold around 1.3%. The V gene's germline CDR1 is MDHEN and CDR2 SYDVKM. Trimming took off 3 bases at V and 1 base at J, with 13 bases between the two ends. The CDR3 spans 16 residues. This sample was taken from a study of beta chain features in type 1 diabetes. Study conclusions and caveats: Over-representation of high TCR-expressing cells was a possible consequence of cDNA sequencing. PCR might favor shorter templates, but any such skew would affect patients and controls equally. In all four CD4+ subsets, TCRB CDR3 length was significantly, moderately reduced in type 1 diabetes. The study found that naive, central memory and Treg TCRB repertoires appeared more similar in patients than in healthy donors.

The receptor was derived from a woman aged 25 to 45 in good health. V usage is TRBV28 and J usage is TRBJ2-4, with D tentatively TRBD1 (5 bases). What was sequenced was central memory CD4+ T cells from blood. CDR3 sequence (DNA): TGTGCCAGCAGTTTCCTCACGGACAAGGCCAAAAACATTCAGTACTTC. This sequence encodes CASSFLTDKAKNIQYF.